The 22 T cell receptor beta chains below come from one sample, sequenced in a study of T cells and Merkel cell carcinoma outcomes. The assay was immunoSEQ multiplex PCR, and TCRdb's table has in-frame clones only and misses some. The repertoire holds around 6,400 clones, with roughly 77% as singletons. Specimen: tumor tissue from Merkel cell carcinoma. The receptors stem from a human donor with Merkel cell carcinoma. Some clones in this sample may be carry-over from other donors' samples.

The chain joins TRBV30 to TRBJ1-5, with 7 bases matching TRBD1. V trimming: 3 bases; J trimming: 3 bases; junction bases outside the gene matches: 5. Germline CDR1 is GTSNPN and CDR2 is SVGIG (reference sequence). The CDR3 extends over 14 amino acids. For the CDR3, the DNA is TGTGCCTGGAGCTCCGGACAGGTCAATCAGCCCCAGCATTTT. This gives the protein CAWSSGQVNQPQHF.

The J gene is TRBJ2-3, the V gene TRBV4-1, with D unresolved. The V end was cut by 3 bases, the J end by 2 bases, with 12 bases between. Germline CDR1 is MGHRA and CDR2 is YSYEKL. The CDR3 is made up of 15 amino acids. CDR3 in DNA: TGCGCCAGCAGCCAGGGCCTAACTTACACAGATACGCAGTATTTT. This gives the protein CASSQGLTYTDTQYF.

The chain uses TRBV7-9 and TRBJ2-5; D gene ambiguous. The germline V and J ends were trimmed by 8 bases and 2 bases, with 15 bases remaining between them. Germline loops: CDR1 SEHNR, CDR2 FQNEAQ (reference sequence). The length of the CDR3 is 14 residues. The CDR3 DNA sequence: TGTGCCAGCGGCGATCCTCCGCCTCAAGAGACCCAGTACTTC. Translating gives CASGDPPPQETQYF.

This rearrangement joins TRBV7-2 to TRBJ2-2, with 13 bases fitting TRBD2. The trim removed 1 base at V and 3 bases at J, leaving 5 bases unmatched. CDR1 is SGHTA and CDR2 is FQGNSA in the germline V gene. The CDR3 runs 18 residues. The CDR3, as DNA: TGTGCCAGCAGCTTAGGGACTAGCGGGAGCTGGTACACCGGGGAGCTGTTTTTT. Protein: CASSLGTSGSWYTGELFF.

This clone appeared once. This CDR3 is CASSFPGTRGEKLFF. The CDR3 nucleotides are TGTGCCAGCAGCTTTCCCGGGACGAGGGGGGAAAAACTGTTTTTT. This chain uses TRBV7-9 with TRBJ1-4, with D tentatively TRBD1 (6 bases). Per germline, CDR1 SEHNR and CDR2 FQNEAQ (reference sequence). This CDR3 has 15 residues. Trimming cost V 3 bases and J 8 bases, with 16 bases left between them.

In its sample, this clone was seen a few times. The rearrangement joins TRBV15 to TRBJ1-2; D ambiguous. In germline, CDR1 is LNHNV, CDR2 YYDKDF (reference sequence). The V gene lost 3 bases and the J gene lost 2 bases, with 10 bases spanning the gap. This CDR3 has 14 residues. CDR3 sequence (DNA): TGTGCCACCAGCAGGGGAGACAAGAACTATGGCTACACCTTC. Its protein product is CATSRGDKNYGYTF.

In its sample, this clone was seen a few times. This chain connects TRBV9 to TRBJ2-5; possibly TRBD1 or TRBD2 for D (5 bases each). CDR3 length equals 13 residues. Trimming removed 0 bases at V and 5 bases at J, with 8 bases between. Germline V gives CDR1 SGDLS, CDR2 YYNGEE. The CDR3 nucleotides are TGTGCCAGCAGCGTAGGGGGGAAGGAGACCCAGTACTTC. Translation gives CASSVGGKETQYF. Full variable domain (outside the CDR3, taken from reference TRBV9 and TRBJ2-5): DSGVTQTPKHLITATGQRVTLRCSPRSGDLSVYWYQQSLDQGLQFLIQYYNGEERAKGNILERFSAQQFPDLHSELNLSSLELGDSALYFCASSVGGKETQYFGPGTRLLVL.

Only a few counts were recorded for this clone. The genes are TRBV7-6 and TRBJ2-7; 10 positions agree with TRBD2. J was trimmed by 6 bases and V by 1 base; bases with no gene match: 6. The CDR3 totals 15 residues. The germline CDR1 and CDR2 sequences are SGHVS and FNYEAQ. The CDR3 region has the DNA TGTGCCAGCAGCTTAGTCGGGCTAGCGGGAGTCGAGCAGTACTTC. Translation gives CASSLVGLAGVEQYF.

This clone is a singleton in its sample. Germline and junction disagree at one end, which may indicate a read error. CDR3 residues: CASSGSTELF. CDR3 bases: TGTGCCTCGTCCGGATCGACCGAGCTCTTT. The rearrangement uses TRBV28 and TRBJ1-1; no firm D call. CDR1 and CDR2 from the germline V gene are MDHEN and SYDVKM. This CDR3 contains 10 residues. Using reference TRBV28 and TRBJ1-1 for the parts outside the CDR3, the full variable domain is DVKVTQSSRYLVKRTGEKVFLECVQDMDHENMFWYRQDPGLGLRLIYFSYDVKMKEKGDIPEGYSVSREKKERFSLILESASTNQTSMYLCASSGSTELFGQGTRLTVV.

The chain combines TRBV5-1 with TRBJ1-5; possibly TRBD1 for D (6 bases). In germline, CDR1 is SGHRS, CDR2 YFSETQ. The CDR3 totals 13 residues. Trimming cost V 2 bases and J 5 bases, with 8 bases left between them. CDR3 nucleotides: TGCGCCAGCAGCTTATGGACAGATCAGCCCCAGCATTTT. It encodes CASSLWTDQPQHF.

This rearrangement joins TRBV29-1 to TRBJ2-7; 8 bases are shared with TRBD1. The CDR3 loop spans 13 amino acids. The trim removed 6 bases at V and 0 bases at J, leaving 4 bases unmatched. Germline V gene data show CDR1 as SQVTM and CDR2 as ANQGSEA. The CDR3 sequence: CSVMGQASYEQYF. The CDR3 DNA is TGCAGCGTGATGGGACAGGCCTCCTACGAGCAGTACTTC.

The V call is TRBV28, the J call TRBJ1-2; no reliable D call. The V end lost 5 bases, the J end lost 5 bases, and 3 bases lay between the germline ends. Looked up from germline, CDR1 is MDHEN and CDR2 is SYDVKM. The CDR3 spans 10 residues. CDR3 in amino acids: CASSHYGYTF. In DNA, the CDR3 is TGTGCCAGCAGTCATTATGGCTACACCTTC.

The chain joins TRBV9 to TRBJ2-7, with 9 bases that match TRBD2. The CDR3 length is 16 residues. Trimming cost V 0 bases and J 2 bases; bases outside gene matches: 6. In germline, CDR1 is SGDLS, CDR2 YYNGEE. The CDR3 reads CASSVESSGIAYEQYF. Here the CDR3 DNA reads TGTGCCAGCAGCGTAGAATCTAGCGGGATCGCCTACGAGCAGTACTTC.

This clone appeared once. CDR3 nucleotides: TGTGCCAGCAGCCCAGGGTATGGCTACACCTTC. It codes for CASSPGYGYTF. The chain recombines TRBV7-2 with TRBJ1-2, with a possible D match to TRBD1 (5 bases). Germline CDR1 SGHTA, CDR2 FQGNSA. There are 11 residues in the CDR3. Trimming left V 5 bases short and J 5 bases short, with 6 bases between. The variable domain in full, with the rest retrieved from reference TRBV7-2 and TRBJ1-2, is GAGVSQSPSNKVTEKGKDVELRCDPISGHTALYWYRQSLGQGLEFLIYFQGNSAPDKSGLPSDRFSAERTGGSVSTLTIQRTQQEDSAVYLCASSPGYGYTFGSGTRLTVV.

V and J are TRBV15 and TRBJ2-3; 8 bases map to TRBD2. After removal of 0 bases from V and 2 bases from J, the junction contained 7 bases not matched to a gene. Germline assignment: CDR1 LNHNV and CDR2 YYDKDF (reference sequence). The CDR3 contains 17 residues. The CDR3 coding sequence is TGTGCCACCAGCAGAGATCTGAGCGGGAGTCACACAGATACGCAGTATTTT. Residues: CATSRDLSGSHTDTQYF. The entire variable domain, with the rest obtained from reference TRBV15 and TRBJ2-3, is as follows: DAMVIQNPRYQVTQFGKPVTLSCSQTLNHNVMYWYQQKSSQAPKLLFHYYDKDFNNEADTPDNFQSRRPNTSFCFLDIRSPGLGDTAMYLCATSRDLSGSHTDTQYFGPGTRLTVL.

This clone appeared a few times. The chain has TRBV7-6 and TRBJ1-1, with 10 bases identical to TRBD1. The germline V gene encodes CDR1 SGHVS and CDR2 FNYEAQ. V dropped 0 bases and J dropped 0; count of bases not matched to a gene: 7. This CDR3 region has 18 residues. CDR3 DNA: TGTGCCAGCAGCTTAGCCCTGGGACAGGGGACCATGAACACTGAAGCTTTCTTT. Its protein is CASSLALGQGTMNTEAFF. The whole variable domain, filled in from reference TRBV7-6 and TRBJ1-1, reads GAGVSQSPRYKVTKRGQDVALRCDPISGHVSLYWYRQALGQGPEFLTYFNYEAQQDKSGLPNDRFSAERPEGSISTLTIQRTEQRDSAMYRCASSLALGQGTMNTEAFFGQGTRLTVV.

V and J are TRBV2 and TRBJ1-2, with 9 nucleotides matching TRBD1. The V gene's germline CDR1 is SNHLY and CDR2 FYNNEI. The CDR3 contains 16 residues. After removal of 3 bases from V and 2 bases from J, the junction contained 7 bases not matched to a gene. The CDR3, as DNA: TGTGCCAGCAGTGAGCTGGGACAGGGAGTAAACTATGGCTACACCTTC. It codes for CASSELGQGVNYGYTF.

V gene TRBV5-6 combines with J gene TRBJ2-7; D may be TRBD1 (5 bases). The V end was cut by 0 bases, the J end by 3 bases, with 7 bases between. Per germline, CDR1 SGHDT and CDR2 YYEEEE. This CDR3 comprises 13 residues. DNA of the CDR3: TGTGCCAGCAGCTTGGGACAGTTCTACGAGCAGTACTTC. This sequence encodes CASSLGQFYEQYF.

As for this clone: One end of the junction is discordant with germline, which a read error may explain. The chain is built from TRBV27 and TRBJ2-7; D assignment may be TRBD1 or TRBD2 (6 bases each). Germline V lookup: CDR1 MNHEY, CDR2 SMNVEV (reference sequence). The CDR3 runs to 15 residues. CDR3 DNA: TGTGCCAGCAGTCTATCCCCCCGGGGGCCTCTAGAGCAGTACTTC. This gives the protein CASSLSPRGPLEQYF.

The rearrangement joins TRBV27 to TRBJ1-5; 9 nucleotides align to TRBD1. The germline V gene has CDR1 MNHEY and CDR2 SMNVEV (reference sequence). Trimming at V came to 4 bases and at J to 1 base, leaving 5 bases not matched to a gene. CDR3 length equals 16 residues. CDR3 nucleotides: TGTGCCAGCAGTTCAAGGGACAGGGAAAGCAATCAGCCCCAGCATTTT. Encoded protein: CASSSRDRESNQPQHF.

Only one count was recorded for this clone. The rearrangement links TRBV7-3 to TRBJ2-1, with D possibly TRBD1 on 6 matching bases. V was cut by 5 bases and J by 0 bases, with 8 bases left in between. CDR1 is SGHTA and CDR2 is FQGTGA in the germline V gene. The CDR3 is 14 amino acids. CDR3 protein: CASSPGHSYNEQFF. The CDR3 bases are TGTGCCAGCAGCCCGGGACACTCCTACAATGAGCAGTTCTTC.

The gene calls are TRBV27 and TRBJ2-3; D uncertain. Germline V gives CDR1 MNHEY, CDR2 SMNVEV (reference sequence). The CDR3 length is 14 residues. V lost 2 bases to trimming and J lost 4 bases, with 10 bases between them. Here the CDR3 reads CASSLRTAADTQYF. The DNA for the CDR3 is TGTGCCAGCAGTTTACGAACCGCGGCAGATACGCAGTATTTT.